This T cell receptor (beta chain) was identified in a study of beta chain features in type 1 diabetes. General study points: Type 1 diabetes patients showed a moderate but significant shortening of TCRB CDR3s in all four CD4+ subsets.

The investigators reverse transcribed all of the isolated RNA, so they sequenced expressed TCRB transcripts. Profiling relied on immunoSEQ multiplex PCR, and the TCRdb table lists in-frame clones only, not all of them. The table records under 250,000 clones, around an eighth of them present only once. There are 13 residues in the CDR3. Trimming cost V 10 bases and J 4 bases, with 15 bases left between them. Germline V CDR1 and CDR2: SGHTA, FQGNSA. Only a few counts were recorded for this clone. The antigen remains undetermined. The sequenced sample was naive CD4+ T cells from blood. This sequence joins TRBV7-2 and TRBJ2-3; D possibly corresponds to TRBD2 (5 bases). The receptor's source is a woman between 35 and 50 years old in good health. The CDR3 region has the DNA TGTGCCACCATAGCGAGGCAGCCAGATACGCAGTATTTT. It translates to CATIARQPDTQYF. Drawing the rest from reference TRBV7-2 and TRBJ2-3, the complete variable domain is GAGVSQSPSNKVTEKGKDVELRCDPISGHTALYWYRQSLGQGLEFLIYFQGNSAPDKSGLPSDRFSAERTGGSVSTLTIQRTQQEDSAVYLCATIARQPDTQYFGPGTRLTVL.